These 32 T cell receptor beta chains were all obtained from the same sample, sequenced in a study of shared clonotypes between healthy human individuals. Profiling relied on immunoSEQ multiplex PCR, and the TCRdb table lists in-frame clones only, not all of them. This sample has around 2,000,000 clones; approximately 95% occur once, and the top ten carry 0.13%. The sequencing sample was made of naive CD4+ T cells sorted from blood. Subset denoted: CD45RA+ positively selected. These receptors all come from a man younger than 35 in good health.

CDR3 protein: CASSYAGTTGELFF. For the CDR3, the DNA is TGTGCCAGCAGTTATGCGGGGACCACCGGGGAGCTGTTTTTT. The rearrangement uses TRBV6-5 and TRBJ2-2; a possible D gene is TRBD2 (6 bases). With 3 bases removed from V and 4 bases from J, the gap between germline ends came to 9 bases. This CDR3 has 14 amino acids. Germline values: CDR1 MNHEY, CDR2 SVGAGI.

DNA for the CDR3: TGTGCCAGCAGTTACTATAACACTGAAGCTTTCTTT. Its protein is CASSYYNTEAFF. This chain joins TRBV6-5 and TRBJ1-1, with unresolved D. Trimming stripped 1 base from V and 2 bases from J, with 2 bases between. CDR1 MNHEY and CDR2 SVGAGI come from the germline V gene. This CDR3 contains 12 residues.

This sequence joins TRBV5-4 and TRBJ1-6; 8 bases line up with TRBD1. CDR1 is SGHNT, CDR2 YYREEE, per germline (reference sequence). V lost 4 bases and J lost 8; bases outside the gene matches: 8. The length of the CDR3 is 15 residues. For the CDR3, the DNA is TGTGCCAGCAGCCCAGGGGGCCTCCTGGATTCACCCCTCCACTTT. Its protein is CASSPGGLLDSPLHF.

Here the CDR3 DNA reads TGTGCCAGCAGCTTGGCAGGACGGACATATGGCTACACCTTC. Amino acid sequence: CASSLAGRTYGYTF. The genes are TRBV5-6 and TRBJ1-2; perhaps TRBD1 as D (5 bases). Germline CDR1 reads SGHDT; CDR2 reads YYEEEE. This CDR3 is built from 14 residues. Trimming shortened V by 0 bases and J by 5 bases, and 11 bases separated the two germline ends.

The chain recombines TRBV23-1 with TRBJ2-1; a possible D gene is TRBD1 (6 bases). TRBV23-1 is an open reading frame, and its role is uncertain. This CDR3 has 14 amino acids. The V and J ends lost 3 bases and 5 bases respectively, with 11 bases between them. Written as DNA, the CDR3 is TGCGCCAGCAGTCACCCCTGGGGGCACAATGAGCAGTTCTTC. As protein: CASSHPWGHNEQFF.

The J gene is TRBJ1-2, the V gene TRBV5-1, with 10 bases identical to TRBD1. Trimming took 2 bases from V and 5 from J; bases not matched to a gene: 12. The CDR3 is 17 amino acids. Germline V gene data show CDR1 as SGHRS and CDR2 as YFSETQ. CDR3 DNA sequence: TGCGCCAGCAGCTTATCTTCCGGGACAGGGGACTCTTATGGCTACACCTTC. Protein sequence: CASSLSSGTGDSYGYTF.

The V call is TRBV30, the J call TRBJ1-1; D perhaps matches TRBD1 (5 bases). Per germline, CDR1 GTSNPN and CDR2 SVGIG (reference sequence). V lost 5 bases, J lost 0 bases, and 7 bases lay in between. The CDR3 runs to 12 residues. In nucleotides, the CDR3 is TGTGCCTGGGGGACTATGAACACTGAAGCTTTCTTT. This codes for CAWGTMNTEAFF.

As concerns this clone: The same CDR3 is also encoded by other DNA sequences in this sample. The chain's CDR3 is CSARGDSEQYF. The CDR3 DNA sequence: TGCAGTGCCCGGGGAGACTCCGAGCAGTACTTC. The rearrangement joins TRBV20-1 to TRBJ2-7, with D maybe TRBD2 (5 bases). Germline lookup yields CDR1 DFQATT and CDR2 SNEGSKA (reference sequence). V was pared by 6 bases and J by 6 bases, with 12 bases between. The CDR3 totals 11 residues.

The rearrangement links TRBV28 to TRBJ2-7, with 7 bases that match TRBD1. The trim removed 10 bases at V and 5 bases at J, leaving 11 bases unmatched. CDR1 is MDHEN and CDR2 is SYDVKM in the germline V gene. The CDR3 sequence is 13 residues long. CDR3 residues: CATSQGSPNEQYF. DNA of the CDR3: TGTGCCACTTCACAGGGGTCCCCTAACGAGCAGTACTTC.

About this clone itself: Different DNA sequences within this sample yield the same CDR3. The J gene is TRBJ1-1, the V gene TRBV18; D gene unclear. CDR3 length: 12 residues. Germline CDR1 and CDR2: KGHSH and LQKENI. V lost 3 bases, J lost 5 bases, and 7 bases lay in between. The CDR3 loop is CASSPQGTEAFF. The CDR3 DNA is TGTGCCAGCTCACCTCAAGGAACTGAAGCTTTCTTT.

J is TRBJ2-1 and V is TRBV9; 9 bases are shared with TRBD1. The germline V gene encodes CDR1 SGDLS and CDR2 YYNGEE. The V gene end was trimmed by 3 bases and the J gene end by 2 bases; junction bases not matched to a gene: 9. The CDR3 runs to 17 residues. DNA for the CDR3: TGTGCCAGCAGCGCGGGATCCACAGGGGGCGCCTACAATGAGCAGTTCTTC. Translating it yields CASSAGSTGGAYNEQFF.

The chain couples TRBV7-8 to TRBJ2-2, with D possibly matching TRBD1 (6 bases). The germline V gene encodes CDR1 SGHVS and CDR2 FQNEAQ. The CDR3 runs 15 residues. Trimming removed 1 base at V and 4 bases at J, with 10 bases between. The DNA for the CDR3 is TGTGCCAGCAGCTTAGGACAGGTCCTCACCGGGGAGCTGTTTTTT. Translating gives CASSLGQVLTGELFF.

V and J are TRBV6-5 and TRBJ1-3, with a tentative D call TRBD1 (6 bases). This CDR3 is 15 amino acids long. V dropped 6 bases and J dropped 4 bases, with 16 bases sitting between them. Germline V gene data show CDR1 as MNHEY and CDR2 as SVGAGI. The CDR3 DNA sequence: TGTGCCAGCAGCCCCGGGGGCAAGTCGGGAAACACCATATATTTT. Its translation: CASSPGGKSGNTIYF.

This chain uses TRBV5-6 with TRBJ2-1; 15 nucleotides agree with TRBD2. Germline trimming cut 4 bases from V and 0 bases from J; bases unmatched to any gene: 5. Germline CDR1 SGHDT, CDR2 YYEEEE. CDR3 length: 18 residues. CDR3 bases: TGTGCCAGCAGCAGGGGACTAGCGGGAGGATCCTCCTACAATGAGCAGTTCTTC. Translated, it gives CASSRGLAGGSSYNEQFF.

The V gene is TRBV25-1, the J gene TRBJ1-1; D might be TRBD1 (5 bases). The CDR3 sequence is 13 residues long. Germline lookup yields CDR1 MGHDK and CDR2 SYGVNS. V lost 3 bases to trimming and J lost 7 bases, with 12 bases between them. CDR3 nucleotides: TGTGCCAGCAGTGAGTGGGGGGGATATGAAGCTTTCTTT. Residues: CASSEWGGYEAFF.

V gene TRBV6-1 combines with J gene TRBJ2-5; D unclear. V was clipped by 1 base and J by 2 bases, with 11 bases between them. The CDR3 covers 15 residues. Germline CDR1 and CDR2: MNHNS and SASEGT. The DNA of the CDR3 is TGTGCCAGCAGTGAAGGCGGACCGTTACAAGAGACCCAGTACTTC. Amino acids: CASSEGGPLQETQYF.

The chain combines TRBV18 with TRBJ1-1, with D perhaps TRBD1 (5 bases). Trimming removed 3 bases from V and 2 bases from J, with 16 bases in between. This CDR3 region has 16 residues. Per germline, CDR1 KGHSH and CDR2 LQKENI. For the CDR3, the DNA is TGTGCCAGCTCACCGGGGCTCACTATCGGTAACACTGAAGCTTTCTTT. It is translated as CASSPGLTIGNTEAFF.

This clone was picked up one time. The CDR3 DNA is TGTGCCATCAGTGAGGCGGGAGGGCCGAGGAACATTCAGTACTTC. It codes for CAISEAGGPRNIQYF. This sequence joins TRBV10-3 and TRBJ2-4; 9 positions agree with TRBD2. V was clipped by 2 bases and J by 7 bases; unmatched bases: 6. Germline CDR1 and CDR2: ENHRY and SYGVKD. CDR3 length: 15 amino acids.

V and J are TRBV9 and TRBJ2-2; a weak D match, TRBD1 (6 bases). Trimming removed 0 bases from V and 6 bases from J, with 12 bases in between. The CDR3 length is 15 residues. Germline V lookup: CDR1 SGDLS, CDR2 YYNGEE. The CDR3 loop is CASSVGGAGAGELFF. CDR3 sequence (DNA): TGTGCCAGCAGCGTAGGAGGGGCAGGGGCCGGGGAGCTGTTTTTT.

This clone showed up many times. CDR3 DNA: TGTGCCAGCCACACTCAGCCCCAGCATTTT. Protein sequence: CASHTQPQHF. The rearrangement uses TRBV14 and TRBJ1-5; no firm D call. Germline assignment: CDR1 SGHDN and CDR2 FVKESK. V lost 8 bases and J lost 6, with 5 bases in between. The CDR3 spans 10 residues.

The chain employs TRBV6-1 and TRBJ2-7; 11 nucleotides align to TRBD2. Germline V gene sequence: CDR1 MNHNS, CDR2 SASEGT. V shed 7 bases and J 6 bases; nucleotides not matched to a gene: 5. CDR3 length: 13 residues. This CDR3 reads CASMGLAGGEQYF. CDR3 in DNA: TGTGCCAGCATGGGGCTAGCGGGAGGCGAGCAGTACTTC.

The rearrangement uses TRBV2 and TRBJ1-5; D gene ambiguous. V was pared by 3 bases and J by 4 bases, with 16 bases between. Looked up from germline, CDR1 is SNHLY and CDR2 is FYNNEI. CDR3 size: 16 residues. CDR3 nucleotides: TGTGCCAGCAGTGATGCGGCGAGGCGGGAAAATCAGCCCCAGCATTTT. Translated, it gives CASSDAARRENQPQHF.

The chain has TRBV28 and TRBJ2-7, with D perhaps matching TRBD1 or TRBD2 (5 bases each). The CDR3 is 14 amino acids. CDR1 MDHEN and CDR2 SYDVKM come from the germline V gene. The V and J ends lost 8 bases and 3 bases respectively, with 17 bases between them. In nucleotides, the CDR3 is TGTGCCAGCGTCTCCGGGACCCCTTTCTACGAGCAGTACTTC. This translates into CASVSGTPFYEQYF.

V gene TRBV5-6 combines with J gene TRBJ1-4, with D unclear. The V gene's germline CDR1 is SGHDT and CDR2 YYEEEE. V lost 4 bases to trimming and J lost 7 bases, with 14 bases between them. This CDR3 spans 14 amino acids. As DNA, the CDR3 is TGTGCCAGCAGCCGAGGTAGTAGTTTTGAAAAACTGTTTTTT. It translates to CASSRGSSFEKLFF.

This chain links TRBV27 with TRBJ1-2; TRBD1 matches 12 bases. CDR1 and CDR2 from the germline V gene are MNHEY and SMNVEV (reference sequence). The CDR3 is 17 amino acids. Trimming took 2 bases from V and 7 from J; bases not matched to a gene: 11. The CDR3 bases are TGTGCCAGCAGTTTAAGGGGACAGGGGGCGCAGAATGTTGGCTACACCTTC. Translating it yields CASSLRGQGAQNVGYTF.

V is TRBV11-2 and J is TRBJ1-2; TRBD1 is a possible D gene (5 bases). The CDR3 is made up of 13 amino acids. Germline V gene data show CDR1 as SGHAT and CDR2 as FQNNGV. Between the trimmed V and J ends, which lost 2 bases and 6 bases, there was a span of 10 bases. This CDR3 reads CASSLFTGDGYTF. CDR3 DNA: TGTGCCAGCAGCTTATTCACGGGGGATGGCTACACCTTC.

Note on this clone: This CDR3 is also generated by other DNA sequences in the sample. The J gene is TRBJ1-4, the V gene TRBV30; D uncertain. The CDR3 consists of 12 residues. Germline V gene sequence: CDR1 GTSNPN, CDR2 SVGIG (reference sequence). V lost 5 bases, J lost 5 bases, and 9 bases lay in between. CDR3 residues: CAWGPRNEKLFF. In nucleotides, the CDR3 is TGTGCCTGGGGACCGAGGAATGAAAAACTGTTTTTT.

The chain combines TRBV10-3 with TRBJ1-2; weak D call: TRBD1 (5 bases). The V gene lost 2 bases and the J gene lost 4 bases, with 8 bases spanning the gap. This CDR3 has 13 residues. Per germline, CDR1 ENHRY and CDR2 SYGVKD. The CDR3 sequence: CAISEGHIYGYTF. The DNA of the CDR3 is TGTGCCATCAGTGAGGGACATATCTATGGCTACACCTTC.

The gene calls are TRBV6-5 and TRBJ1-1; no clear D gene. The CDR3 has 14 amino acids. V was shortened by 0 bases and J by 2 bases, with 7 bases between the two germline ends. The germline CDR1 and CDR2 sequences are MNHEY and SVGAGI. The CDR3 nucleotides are TGTGCCAGCAGTTACTCGCTAAGCAACACTGAAGCTTTCTTT. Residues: CASSYSLSNTEAFF.

DNA for the CDR3: TGCGCCAGCCGGGATTTAGACACCGGGGAGCTGTTTTTT. Amino acids: CASRDLDTGELFF. The V call is TRBV5-1, the J call TRBJ2-2; D is possibly TRBD2 (5 bases). Trimming shortened V by 7 bases and J by 3 bases, and 10 bases separated the two germline ends. CDR3 length: 13 amino acids. Germline CDR1 SGHRS, CDR2 YFSETQ.

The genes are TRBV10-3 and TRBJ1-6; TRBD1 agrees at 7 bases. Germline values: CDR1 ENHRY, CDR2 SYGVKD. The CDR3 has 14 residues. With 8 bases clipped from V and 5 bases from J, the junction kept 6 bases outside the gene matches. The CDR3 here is CAIQPGGDNSPLHF. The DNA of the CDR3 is TGTGCCATCCAGCCAGGGGGGGATAATTCACCCCTCCACTTT.

CDR3 DNA sequence: TGTGCCAGTAGTGGCCTAGCGGCGAGCTCCTACGAGCAGTACTTC. Translation gives CASSGLAASSYEQYF. The chain recombines TRBV19 with TRBJ2-7; 7 positions agree with TRBD2. The germline CDR1 and CDR2 sequences are LNHDA and SQIVND (reference sequence). The CDR3 extends over 15 amino acids. The J segment lost 0 bases and the V segment lost 5 bases, leaving 7 bases of the junction unmatched.